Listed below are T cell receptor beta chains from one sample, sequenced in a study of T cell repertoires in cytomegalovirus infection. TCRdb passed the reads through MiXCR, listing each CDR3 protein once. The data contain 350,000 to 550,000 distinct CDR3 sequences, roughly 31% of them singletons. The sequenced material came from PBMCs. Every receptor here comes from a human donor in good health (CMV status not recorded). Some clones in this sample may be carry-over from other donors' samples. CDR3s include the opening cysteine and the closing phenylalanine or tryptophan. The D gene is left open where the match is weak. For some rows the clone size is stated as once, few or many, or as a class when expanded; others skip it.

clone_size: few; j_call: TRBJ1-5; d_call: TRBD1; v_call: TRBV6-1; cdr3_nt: TGTGCCAGCAGTGGGGGACAGGGGAACAATCAGCCCCAGCATTTT; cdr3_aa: CASSGGQGNNQPQHF
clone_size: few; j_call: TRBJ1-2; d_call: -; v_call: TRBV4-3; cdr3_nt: TGCGCCAGCAGCCAAGATTACGGAGATGGCTACACCTTC; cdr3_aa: CASSQDYGDGYTF
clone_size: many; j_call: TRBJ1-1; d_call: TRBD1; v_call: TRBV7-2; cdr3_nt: TGTGCCAGCAGCCCAAAGGGACAGCTAAGAACCACTGAAGCTTTCTTT; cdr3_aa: CASSPKGQLRTTEAFF
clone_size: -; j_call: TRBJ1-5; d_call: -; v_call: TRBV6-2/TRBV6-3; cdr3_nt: TGTGCCAGCAGGGACAGTTCTAGTCAGCCCCAGCATTTT; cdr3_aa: CASRDSSSQPQHF
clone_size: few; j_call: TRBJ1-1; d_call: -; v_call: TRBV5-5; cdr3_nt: TGTGCCAGCAGCTTGGTTGTGGGGACACTGACCTCCTGGGAAGCTTTCTTT; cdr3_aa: CASSLVVGTLTSWEAFF
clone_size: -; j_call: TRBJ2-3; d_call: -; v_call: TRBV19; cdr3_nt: TGTGCCAGTAGTATAGACAGGAACGCAGATACGCAGTATTTT; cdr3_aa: CASSIDRNADTQYF
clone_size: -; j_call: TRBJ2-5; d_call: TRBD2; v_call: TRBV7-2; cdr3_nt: TGTGCCAGCAGCAGTGGACTAGCGGATTACCAAGAGACCCAGTACTTC; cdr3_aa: CASSSGLADYQETQYF
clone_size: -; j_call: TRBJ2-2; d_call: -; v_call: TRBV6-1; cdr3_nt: TGTGCCAGCAGATCGTCGGGGCTCACCACCGGGGAGCTGTTTTTT; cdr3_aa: CASRSSGLTTGELFF
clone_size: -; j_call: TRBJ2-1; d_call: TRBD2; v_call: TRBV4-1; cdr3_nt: TGTGCCAGCAGCCAAGGGGGTAGCGGGGGCCTCTACAATGAGCAGTTCTTC; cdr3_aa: CASSQGGSGGLYNEQFF
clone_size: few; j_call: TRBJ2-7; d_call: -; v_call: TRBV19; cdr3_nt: TGTGCCAGTAGTAACGGGGACTCCTACGAGCAGTACTTC; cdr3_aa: CASSNGDSYEQYF
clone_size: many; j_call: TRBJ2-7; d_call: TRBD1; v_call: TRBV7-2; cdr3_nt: TGTGCCAGCAGCTTGGACAGGGTTCAGCAGTACTTC; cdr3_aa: CASSLDRVQQYF
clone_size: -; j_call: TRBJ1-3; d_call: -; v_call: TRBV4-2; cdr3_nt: TGTGCCAGCAGCCAACCCGGGTCTGGAAACACCATATATTTT; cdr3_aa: CASSQPGSGNTIYF
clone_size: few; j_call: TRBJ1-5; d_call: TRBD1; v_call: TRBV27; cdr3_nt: TGTGCCAGCAGTTTCCGGACAGGGGGGAATCAGCCCCAGCATTTT; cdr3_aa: CASSFRTGGNQPQHF
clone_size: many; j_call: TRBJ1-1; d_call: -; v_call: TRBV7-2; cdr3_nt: TGTGCCAGCAGATTGGACCGGGCCCATCCGCGAGACACTGAAGCTTTCTTT; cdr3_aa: CASRLDRAHPRDTEAFF
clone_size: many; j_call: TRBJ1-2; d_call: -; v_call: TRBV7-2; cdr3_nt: TGTGCCAGCAGCCCCAGGGGACTCCAGGGGGGCTACACCTTC; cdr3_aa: CASSPRGLQGGYTF
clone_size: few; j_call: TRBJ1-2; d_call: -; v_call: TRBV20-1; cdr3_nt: TGCAGTGCCACTACCTCTCTCGGAGGGGGGAGGGCTAGTGGCTACACCTTC; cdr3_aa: CSATTSLGGGRASGYTF
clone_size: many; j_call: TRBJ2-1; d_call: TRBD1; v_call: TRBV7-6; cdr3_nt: TGTGCCAGCAGCAACCCGGGACAGACTTACAATGAGCAGTTCTTC; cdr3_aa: CASSNPGQTYNEQFF
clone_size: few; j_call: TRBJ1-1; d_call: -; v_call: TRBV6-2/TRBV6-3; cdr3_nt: TGTGCCAGCAGTTACTCTGAGACTACTACCACAGCTTTCTTT; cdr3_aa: CASSYSETTTTAFF
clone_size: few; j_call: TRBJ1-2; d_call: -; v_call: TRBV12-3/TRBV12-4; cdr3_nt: TGTGCCAGCAGGACAGGCAGCTATGGCTACACCTTC; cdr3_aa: CASRTGSYGYTF
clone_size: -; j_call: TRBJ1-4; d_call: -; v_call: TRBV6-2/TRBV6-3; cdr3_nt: TGTGCCAGCAGCAACTCGGGTGAAAAACTGTTTTTT; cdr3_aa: CASSNSGEKLFF
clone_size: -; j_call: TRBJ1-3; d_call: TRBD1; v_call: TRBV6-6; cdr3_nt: TGTGCCAGCAGTACGACCCGACAGGGGGGTAGCTCTGGAAACACCATATATTTT; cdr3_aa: CASSTTRQGGSSGNTIYF
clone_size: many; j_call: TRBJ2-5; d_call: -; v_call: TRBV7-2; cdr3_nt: TGTGCCAGCAGCACAAGACTGGGGCGCAATCAAGAGACCCAGTACTTC; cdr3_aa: CASSTRLGRNQETQYF
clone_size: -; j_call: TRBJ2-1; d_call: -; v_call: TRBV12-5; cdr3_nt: TGTGCTAGTGGATATGGGACATTCAATGAGCAGTTCTTC; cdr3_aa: CASGYGTFNEQFF
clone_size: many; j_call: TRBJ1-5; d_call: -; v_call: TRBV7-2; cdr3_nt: TGTGCCAGCAGCTTAGTCAACGGTGAAGATCAGCCCCAGCATTTT; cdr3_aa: CASSLVNGEDQPQHF
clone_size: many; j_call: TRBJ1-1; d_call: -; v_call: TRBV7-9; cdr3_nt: TGTGCCAGCAGCTTTCCGGGGACTGAAGCTTTCTTT; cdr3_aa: CASSFPGTEAFF
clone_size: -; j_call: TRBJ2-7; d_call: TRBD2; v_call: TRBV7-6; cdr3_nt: TGTGCCAGCAGCTTTGCTAGCGGGGGCCCCTACGAGCATTACTTC; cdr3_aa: CASSFASGGPYEHYF
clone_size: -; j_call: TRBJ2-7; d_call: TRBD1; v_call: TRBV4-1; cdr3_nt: TGCGCCAGCAGCCAGGGTAGGGGGCTAACTCCGAGCTCCTACGAGCAGTACTTC; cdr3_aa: CASSQGRGLTPSSYEQYF
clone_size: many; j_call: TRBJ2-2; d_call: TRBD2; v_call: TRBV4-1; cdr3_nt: TGCGCCAGCAGCCAAAGATATGAGAGGCCTAGCGGGGGATTCACCAACACCGGGGAGCTGTTTTTT; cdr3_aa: CASSQRYERPSGGFTNTGELFF
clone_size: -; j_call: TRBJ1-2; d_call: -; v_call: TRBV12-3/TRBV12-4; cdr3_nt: TGTGCCAGCAGTTTCAGGGTTGGATATGGCTACACCTTC; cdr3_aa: CASSFRVGYGYTF
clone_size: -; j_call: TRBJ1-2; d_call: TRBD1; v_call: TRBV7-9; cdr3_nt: TGTGACGTACGGGCACAGGGGGAAGACTATGGCTACACCTTC; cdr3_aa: CDVRAQGEDYGYTF
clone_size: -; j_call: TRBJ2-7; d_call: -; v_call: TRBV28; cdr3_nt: TGTGCCAGCAGTTTAGGACACTTCTACGAGCAGTACTTC; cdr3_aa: CASSLGHFYEQYF
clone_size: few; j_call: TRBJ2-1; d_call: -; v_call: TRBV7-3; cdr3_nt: TGTGCCAGCAGCTTGGCGCCCGGTCGATCGTCCAATGAGCAGTTCTTC; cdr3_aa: CASSLAPGRSSNEQFF
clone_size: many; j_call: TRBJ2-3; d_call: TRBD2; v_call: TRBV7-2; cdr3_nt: TGTGCCAGCAGCTTGAACCCACGGGGGGTCACAGATACGCAGTATTTT; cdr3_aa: CASSLNPRGVTDTQYF
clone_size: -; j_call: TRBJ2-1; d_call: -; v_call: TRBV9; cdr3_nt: TGTGCCAGCAGCGTAGGGTCAGGCTACAATGAGCAGTTCTTC; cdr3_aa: CASSVGSGYNEQFF
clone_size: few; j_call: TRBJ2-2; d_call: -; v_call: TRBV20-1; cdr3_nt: TGCAGTGTCTCGTACGGGACCGGGGAGCTGTTTTTT; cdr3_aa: CSVSYGTGELFF
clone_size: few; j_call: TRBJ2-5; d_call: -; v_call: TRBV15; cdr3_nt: TGTGCCACCAGCAGAGAGGGTACCGGGACCCAGTACTTC; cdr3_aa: CATSREGTGTQYF
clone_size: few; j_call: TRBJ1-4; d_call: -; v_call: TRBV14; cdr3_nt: TGTGCCAGCAGCCCCAGATTTCCCGGTGAAAAACTGTTTTTT; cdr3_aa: CASSPRFPGEKLFF
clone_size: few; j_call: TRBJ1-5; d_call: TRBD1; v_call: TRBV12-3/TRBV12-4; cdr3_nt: TGTGCCAGCAGGGTCTCCCGGGACAGTCAGCCCCAGCATTTT; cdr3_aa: CASRVSRDSQPQHF
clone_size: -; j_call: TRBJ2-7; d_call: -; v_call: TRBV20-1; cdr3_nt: TGCAGTGCTAGAGATGTCGGACGGAGCTCCTACGAGCAGTACTTC; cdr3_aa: CSARDVGRSSYEQYF
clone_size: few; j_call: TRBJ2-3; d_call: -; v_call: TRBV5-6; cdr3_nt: TGTGCCAGCAGCTCCACGGAGGGGGGCGCGGATACGCAGTATTTT; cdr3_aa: CASSSTEGGADTQYF
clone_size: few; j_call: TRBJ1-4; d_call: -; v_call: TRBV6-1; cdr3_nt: TGTGCCAGCAGTGAGCCAGCAACTAATGAAAAACTGTTTTTT; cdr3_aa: CASSEPATNEKLFF
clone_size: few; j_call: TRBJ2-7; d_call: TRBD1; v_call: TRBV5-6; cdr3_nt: TGTGCCAGCAGCCCCGGGACAGGCCCGATATCCTACGAGCAGTACTTC; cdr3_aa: CASSPGTGPISYEQYF
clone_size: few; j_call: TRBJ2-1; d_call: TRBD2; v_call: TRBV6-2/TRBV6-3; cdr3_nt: TGTGCCAGCAGTTACTCGGGGGGGAGAAATGAGCAGTTCTTC; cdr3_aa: CASSYSGGRNEQFF